The rows below give T cell receptor beta chains drawn from one sample of a study of identical twins. A single record per CDR3 protein comes from TCRdb applying MiXCR to the 5' RACE reads. Of about 890,000 distinct CDR3 sequences listed, approximately 13% are singletons. These data were also filed under a second study, of yellow fever vaccine responses in identical twins.

Sequenced sample: PBMCs. The origin of the receptors is a woman aged 18-29 years in good health. CDR3s leave out the opening cysteine and the closing phenylalanine or tryptophan.

len	v_gene	j_gene	CDR3aa
11	TRBV20-1	TRBJ1-6	SAPQKENSPLH
16	TRBV4-2	TRBJ2-3	ASSQDLRASGRTDTQY
17	TRBV14	TRBJ2-1	ASSQTSGGLSRHYNEQF
9	TRBV16	TRBJ1-2	ASSRGQAST
14	TRBV21-1	TRBJ2-3	ASSKGDPKRTDTQY
13	TRBV5-1	TRBJ1-2	ASSSWTGPGYGYT
12	TRBV19	TRBJ2-7	ASSIAGGDYEQY
15	TRBV12-3/TRBV12-4	TRBJ2-3	ASSDRTSGIWTDTQY
12	TRBV29-1	TRBJ1-2	SVEAGQGSPGYT
12	TRBV12-3/TRBV12-4	TRBJ1-5	ASTLGDLNQPQH
15	TRBV28	TRBJ2-6	ASSTPSGRPGANVLT
14	TRBV7-3	TRBJ2-5	ASSAGTSGSVETQY
12	TRBV6-1	TRBJ2-7	ASREGGKLYEQY
12	TRBV12-3/TRBV12-4	TRBJ2-5	ASSRDRLGETQY
12	TRBV5-1	TRBJ1-1	ASSLRTPTTEAF
9	TRBV29-1	TRBJ2-4	SGMWGNIQY
13	TRBV14	TRBJ2-1	ASSQVAGGYNEQF
12	TRBV24-1	TRBJ2-1	ATSDFSIPHEQF
20	TRBV5-1	TRBJ2-2	ASSLRTSGTIPKGTNTGELF
15	TRBV5-1	TRBJ2-1	ASSIAGGPPPYNEQF
14	TRBV4-1	TRBJ2-5	ASSRGGGLIQETQY
12	TRBV2	TRBJ2-7	ASSPGLAVTEQY
12	TRBV5-1	TRBJ2-2	ASSDGYYTGELF
14	TRBV28	TRBJ2-5	ASTSWGRGFQETQY